The clone carrying this T cell receptor (beta chain) was counted between two and nine times. The antigen is not known. Germline assignment: CDR1 SGHRS and CDR2 YFSETQ. The V end was cut by 6 bases, the J end by 1 base, with 16 bases between. This CDR3 is 15 amino acids long. The data stem from a study of T cell responses to AZD1222 COVID-19 vaccine. On the study more broadly: Pooled in the analysis were second doses at about 4 or about 12 weeks. Notes on the study in general: Spike-wide coverage was observed for vaccine-associated CD4 TCRs, with dominant responses at 160-218 and 743-854. A mostly white British donor set with more females was recruited, and clonal diversity was possibly underestimated.

TCRdb's copy holds only in-frame clones and misses some; the assay was immunoSEQ multiplex PCR. The sample lists some 120,000 clones; approximately 83% were seen once. The sequence was obtained from an adult in good health. The V and J genes are TRBV5-1 and TRBJ1-1; D perhaps matches TRBD1 (6 bases). This material consisted of peripheral blood, taken on day 0 of AZD1222 vaccination. The CDR3 DNA reads as TGCGCCAGCACCGTGTCGGGGGCTACGAACACTGAAGCTTTCTTT. Translation: CASTVSGATNTEAFF.